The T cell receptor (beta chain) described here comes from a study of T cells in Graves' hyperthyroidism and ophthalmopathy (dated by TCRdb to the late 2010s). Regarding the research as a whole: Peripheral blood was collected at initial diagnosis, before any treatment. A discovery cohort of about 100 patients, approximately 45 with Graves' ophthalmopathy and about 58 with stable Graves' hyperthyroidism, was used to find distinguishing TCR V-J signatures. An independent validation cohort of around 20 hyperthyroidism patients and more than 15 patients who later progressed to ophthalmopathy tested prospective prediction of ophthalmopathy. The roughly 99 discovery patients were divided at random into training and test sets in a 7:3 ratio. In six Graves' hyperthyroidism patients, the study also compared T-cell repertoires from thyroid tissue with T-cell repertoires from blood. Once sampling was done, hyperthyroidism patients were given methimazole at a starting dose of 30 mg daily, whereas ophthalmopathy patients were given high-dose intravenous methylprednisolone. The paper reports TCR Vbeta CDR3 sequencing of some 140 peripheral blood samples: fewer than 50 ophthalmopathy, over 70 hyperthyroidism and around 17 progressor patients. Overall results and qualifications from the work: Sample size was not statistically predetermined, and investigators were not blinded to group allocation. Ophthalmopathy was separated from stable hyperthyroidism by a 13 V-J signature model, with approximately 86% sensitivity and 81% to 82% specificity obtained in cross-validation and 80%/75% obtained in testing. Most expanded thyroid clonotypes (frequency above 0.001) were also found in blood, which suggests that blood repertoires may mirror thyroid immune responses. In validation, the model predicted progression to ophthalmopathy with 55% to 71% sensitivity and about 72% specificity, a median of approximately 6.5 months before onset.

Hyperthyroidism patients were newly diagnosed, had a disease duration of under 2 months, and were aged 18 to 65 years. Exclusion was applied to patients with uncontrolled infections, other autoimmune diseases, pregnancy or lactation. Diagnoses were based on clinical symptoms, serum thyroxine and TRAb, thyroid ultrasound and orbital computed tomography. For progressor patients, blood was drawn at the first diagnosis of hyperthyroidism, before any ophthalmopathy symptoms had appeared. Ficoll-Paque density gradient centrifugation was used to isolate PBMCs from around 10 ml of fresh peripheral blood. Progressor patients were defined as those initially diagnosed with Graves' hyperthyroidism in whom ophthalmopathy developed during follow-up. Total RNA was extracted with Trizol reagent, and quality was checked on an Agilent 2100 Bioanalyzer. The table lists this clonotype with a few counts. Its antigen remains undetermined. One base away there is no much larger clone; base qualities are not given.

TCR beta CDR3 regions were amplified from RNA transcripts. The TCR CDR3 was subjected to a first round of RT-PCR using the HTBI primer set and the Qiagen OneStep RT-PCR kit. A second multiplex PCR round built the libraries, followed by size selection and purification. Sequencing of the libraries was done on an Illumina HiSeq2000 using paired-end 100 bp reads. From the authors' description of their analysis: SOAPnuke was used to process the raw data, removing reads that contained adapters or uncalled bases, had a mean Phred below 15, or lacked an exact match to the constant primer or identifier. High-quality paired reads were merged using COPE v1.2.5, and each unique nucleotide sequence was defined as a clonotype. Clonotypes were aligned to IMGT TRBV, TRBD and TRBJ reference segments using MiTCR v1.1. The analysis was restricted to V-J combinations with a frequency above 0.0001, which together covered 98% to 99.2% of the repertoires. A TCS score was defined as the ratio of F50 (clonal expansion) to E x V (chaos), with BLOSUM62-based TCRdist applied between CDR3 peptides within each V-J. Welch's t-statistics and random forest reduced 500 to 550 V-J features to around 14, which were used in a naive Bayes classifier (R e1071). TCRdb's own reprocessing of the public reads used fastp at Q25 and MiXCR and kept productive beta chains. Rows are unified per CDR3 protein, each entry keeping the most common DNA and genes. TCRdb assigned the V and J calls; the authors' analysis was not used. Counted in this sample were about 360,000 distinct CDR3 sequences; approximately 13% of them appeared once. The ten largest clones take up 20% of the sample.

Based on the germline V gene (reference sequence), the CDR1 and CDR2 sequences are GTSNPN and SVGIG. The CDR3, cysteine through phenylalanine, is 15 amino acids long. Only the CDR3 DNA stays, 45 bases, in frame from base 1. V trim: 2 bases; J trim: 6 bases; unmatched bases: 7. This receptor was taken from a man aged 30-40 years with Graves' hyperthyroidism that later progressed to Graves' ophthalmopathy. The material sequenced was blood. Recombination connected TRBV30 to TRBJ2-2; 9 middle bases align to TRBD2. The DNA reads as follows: TGTGCCTGGAGTTTTAGCGGGGGTCTTTCCGGGGAGCTGTTTTTT. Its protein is CAWSFSGGLSGELFF.